Listed here are 8 T cell receptor beta chains from one sample, sequenced in a study of shared clonotypes between healthy human individuals. Naive CD8 cells comprised CD45RO-negative, CCR7-positively selected cells, excluding terminally differentiated effector memory CD45RA+ cells. Generated by immunoSEQ multiplex PCR, the TCRdb table keeps only in-frame clones and is missing some. The repertoire holds 2 million to 2.5 million clones, with about 93% as singletons. The sequencing input was naive CD8+ T cells from PBMCs. All receptors derive from a man aged 18-30 years in good health. Some clones in this sample may be carry-over from other donors' samples.

The chain joins TRBV7-9 to TRBJ1-5; TRBD1 matches at 7 bases. The CDR3 sequence is 17 residues long. Germline lookup yields CDR1 SEHNR and CDR2 FQNEAQ (reference sequence). J lost 4 bases, V lost 2 bases, and 11 bases had no gene match. The DNA for the CDR3 is TGTGCCAGCAGCTTACAATTGATAGGGACAGTAAATCAGCCCCAGCATTTT. Protein: CASSLQLIGTVNQPQHF. Together with reference TRBV7-9 and TRBJ1-5, the CDR3 gives the full variable domain: DTGVSQNPRHKITKRGQNVTFRCDPISEHNRLYWYRQTLGQGPEFLTYFQNEAQLEKSRLLSDRFSAERPKGSFSTLEIQRTEQGDSAMYLCASSLQLIGTVNQPQHFGDGTRLSIL.

The chain is built from TRBV19 and TRBJ1-1; TRBD1 agrees at 8 bases. Germline CDR1 LNHDA, CDR2 SQIVND (reference sequence). This CDR3 contains 19 residues. The V gene end was trimmed by 2 bases and the J gene end by 1 base; junction bases not matched to a gene: 15. CDR3 coding DNA: TGTGCCAGTAGTATAATTGGGGGACAGGTGAATCTCCCGAACACTGAAGCTTTCTTT. Translation gives CASSIIGGQVNLPNTEAFF.

V is TRBV6-5 and J is TRBJ2-7; D tentatively fits TRBD1 or TRBD2 (6 bases each). The V end lost 7 bases, the J end lost 4 bases, and 17 bases lay between the germline ends. The CDR3 is made up of 14 amino acids. Per the germline V gene, CDR1 is MNHEY and CDR2 is SVGAGI. The CDR3 region is CASTESGAQYEQYF. The CDR3 DNA reads as TGTGCCAGCACCGAGTCGGGGGCCCAATACGAGCAGTACTTC.

A note on this clone: A junction boundary mismatches the germline segment, possibly from a read error. The chain is built from TRBV14 and TRBJ2-5; 11 bases fit TRBD2. The CDR3 has 15 amino acids. Germline CDR1 SGHDN, CDR2 FVKESK. The CDR3 DNA reads TGTGCCAGCAGTCAAGGACTAGCGGGCATCGAGACCCAGTACTTC. Translating gives CASSQGLAGIETQYF.

This sequence joins TRBV10-1 and TRBJ2-1; unclear D gene. The germline gives CDR1 WNHNN, CDR2 SYGVQD (reference sequence). The CDR3 is 10 amino acids. Trimming cost V 7 bases and J 8 bases, with 6 bases left between them. The CDR3, as DNA: TGCGCCAGCATGGACGATGAGCAGTTCTTC. Residues: CASMDDEQFF.

V and J are TRBV7-9 and TRBJ2-7; D remains unclear. CDR3 size: 14 residues. The ends were cut back, 3 bases at V and 0 bases at J, with 9 bases in the middle. Per the germline V gene, CDR1 is SEHNR and CDR2 is FQNEAQ (reference sequence). The CDR3 spells CASSFGGNSYEQYF. The CDR3 nucleotides are TGTGCCAGCAGCTTCGGTGGCAACTCCTACGAGCAGTACTTC.

CDR3 sequence (DNA): TGTGCCAGCAGGCAAGATCAGCCCCAGCATTTT. Translated, it gives CASRQDQPQHF. The V call is TRBV27, the J call TRBJ1-5, with unresolved D. Germline CDR1 and CDR2: MNHEY and SMNVEV (reference sequence). Between the trimmed V and J ends, which lost 6 bases and 5 bases, there was a span of 5 bases. This CDR3 comprises 11 residues.

This chain links TRBV5-1 with TRBJ2-7, with 9 nucleotides matching TRBD1. This CDR3 has 14 residues. In germline, CDR1 is SGHRS, CDR2 YFSETQ. The junction had 3 bases not matched to a gene; V was cut back by 3 bases and J by 2 bases. The CDR3 sequence: CASSSRTGAYEQYF. The CDR3 bases are TGCGCCAGCAGCTCGCGGACAGGGGCCTACGAGCAGTACTTC.